The rows below give T cell receptor beta chains drawn from one sample of a study of blood T cell repertoires in COVID-19. Generated by immunoSEQ multiplex PCR, the TCRdb table keeps only in-frame clones and is missing some. This sample yields 250,000 to 300,000 clones, of which over 75% are seen a single time; roughly a sixth belongs to the top ten. Sequencing input: PBMCs or T cells enriched from blood (not recorded which). These receptors all come from a man younger than 30 who had recovered from COVID-19. Each CDR3 is given with its conserved first and last residue. D genes are given only for firm matches. Not all rows give a size; the values are once, few, many and, for expanded clones, a class.

TRBV24-1,.,.,TRBJ2-7,TGTGCCACCAGTGATCCCCGACAGCCATCGGACGAGCAGTACTTC,CATSDPRQPSDEQYF
TRBV4-1,.,.,TRBJ2-6,TGCGCCAGCAGCCAAGCACCGGGTCGCGGGGGGGCCAACGTCCTGACTTTC,CASSQAPGRGGANVLTF
TRBV5-1,.,.,TRBJ2-1,TGCGCCAGCAGCTTGGTACCAGGGGCGCACAATGAGCAGTTCTTC,CASSLVPGAHNEQFF
TRBV7-3,.,.,TRBJ2-3,TGTGCCAGCAGCTTAACACGGGGAGATACGCAGTATTTT,CASSLTRGDTQYF
TRBV29-1,TRBD2,once,TRBJ2-3,TGCAGCGTTTGGGGGCTGACCGTAGCGGGAGGTCCTTCAGATACGCAGTATTTT,CSVWGLTVAGGPSDTQYF
TRBV20-1,TRBD1,.,TRBJ1-2,TGCAGTGCTAGTGGGGACAGGGTGGGATATGGCTACACCTTC,CSASGDRVGYGYTF
TRBV3-1/TRBV3-2,.,.,TRBJ1-1,TGTGCCAGCAGCCCAGAGACAGTCCTTAGGGAAGCTTTCTTT,CASSPETVLREAFF
TRBV15,TRBD1,.,TRBJ1-5,TGTGCCACCAGCAGAGTGAGGGACAGGGCCGATCAGCCCCAGCATTTT,CATSRVRDRADQPQHF
TRBV28,TRBD1,few,TRBJ2-7,TGTGCCAGCGTGCGGACAGGAGCCTACGAGCAGTACTTC,CASVRTGAYEQYF
TRBV5-1,TRBD1,once,TRBJ1-6,TGCGCCAGCAGCTTGGAGGGGACAGGCTATAATTCACCCCTCCACTTT,CASSLEGTGYNSPLHF
TRBV10-1,.,.,TRBJ1-5,TGCGCCAGCAGTGAGAGGGGCCAGCCCCAGCATTTT,CASSERGQPQHF
TRBV19,.,.,TRBJ2-3,TGTGCCAGTAGTAGGACGGGGACAGATACGCAGTATTTT,CASSRTGTDTQYF
TRBV20-1,.,.,TRBJ1-1,TGCAGTGCTAGTGGGGGCCGAGATGAAGCTTTCTTT,CSASGGRDEAFF
TRBV28,TRBD2,.,TRBJ2-1,TGTGCCAGCAGAGCCAGGACTAGCGGACCCTACAATGAGCAGTTCTTC,CASRARTSGPYNEQFF
TRBV7-3,TRBD2,.,TRBJ2-7,TGTGCCAGCAGCTTAAAGCCTAGCGGGAATCTTGAGCAGTACTTC,CASSLKPSGNLEQYF
TRBV12-1,.,.,TRBJ1-1,TGTGCCAGCAGCTTTAGGCATACATCGGACAGCCTACTGAACACTGAAGCTTTCTTT,CASSFRHTSDSLLNTEAFF
TRBV5-4,TRBD1,few,TRBJ1-6,TGTGCCAGCAGCGGGGACCGACCACAGGGGATTCTTAATTCACCCCTCCACTTT,CASSGDRPQGILNSPLHF
TRBV28,.,.,TRBJ1-2,TGTGCCAGCAGTCCTGACTCTAACTATGGCTACACCTTC,CASSPDSNYGYTF
TRBV21-1,.,.,TRBJ1-1,TGTGCCAGCAGCAAAGCTTCGAGTTACACTGAAGCTTTCTTT,CASSKASSYTEAFF
TRBV7-9,TRBD2,.,TRBJ2-7,TGTGCCAGCACAGACTTGGGGACTAGCGGGGCGGCCTACGAGCAGTACTTC,CASTDLGTSGAAYEQYF
TRBV5-6,TRBD1,.,TRBJ2-7,TGTGCCAGCAGCTTGCACAGGGGAGAAACCTACGAGCAGTACTTC,CASSLHRGETYEQYF
TRBV12-3/TRBV12-4,.,.,TRBJ2-3,TGTGCCAGCAGTGAGACCCCGCGGGGGCAGTATTTT,CASSETPRGQYF
TRBV4-1,.,.,TRBJ2-6,TGCGCCAGCAGCCAAGATGCGCCTGGGGCCAACGTCCTGACTTTC,CASSQDAPGANVLTF
TRBV20-1,.,.,TRBJ2-1,TGCAGTGCTAGTGAGGTTGCAGGGCCATCCTACAATGAGCAGTTCTTC,CSASEVAGPSYNEQFF
TRBV7-3,TRBD2,.,TRBJ2-1,TGTGCCAGCAGCTTAACTGTGGCTAGCGGGAGGTACGATGAGCAGTTCTTC,CASSLTVASGRYDEQFF
TRBV11-1,.,.,TRBJ2-1,TGCGCCAGCAGCTTAGCAGGGGCGAAGAATGAGCAGTTCTTC,CASSLAGAKNEQFF
TRBV30,TRBD1,.,TRBJ1-3,TGTGCCTGGAGCTCCGGGACAGTCTCTGGAAACACCATATATTTT,CAWSSGTVSGNTIYF